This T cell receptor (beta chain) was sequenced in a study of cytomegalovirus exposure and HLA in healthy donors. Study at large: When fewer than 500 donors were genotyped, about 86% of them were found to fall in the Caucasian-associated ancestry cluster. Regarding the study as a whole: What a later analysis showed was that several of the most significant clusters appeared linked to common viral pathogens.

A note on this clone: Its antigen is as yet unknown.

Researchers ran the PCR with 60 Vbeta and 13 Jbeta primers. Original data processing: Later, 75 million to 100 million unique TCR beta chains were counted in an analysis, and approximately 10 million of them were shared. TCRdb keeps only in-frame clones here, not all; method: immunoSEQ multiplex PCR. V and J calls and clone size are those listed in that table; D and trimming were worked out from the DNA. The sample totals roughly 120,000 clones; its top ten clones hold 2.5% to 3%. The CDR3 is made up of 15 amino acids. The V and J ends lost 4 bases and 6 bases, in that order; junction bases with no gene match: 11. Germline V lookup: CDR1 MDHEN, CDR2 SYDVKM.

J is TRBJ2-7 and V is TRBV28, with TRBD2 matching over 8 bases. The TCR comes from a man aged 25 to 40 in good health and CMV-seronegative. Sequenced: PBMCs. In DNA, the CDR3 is TGTGCCAGCAGTTCATTAAGGGGACTAGAAACCGAGCAGTACTTC. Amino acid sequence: CASSSLRGLETEQYF.